This T cell receptor (beta chain) was observed in a study of shared clonotypes between healthy human individuals. CDR3 length equals 15 residues. Trimming shortened V by 3 bases and J by 0 bases, and 9 bases separated the two germline ends. The germline CDR1 and CDR2 sequences are SGHAT and FQDESV (reference sequence). Study donors comprised healthy, HIV-negative adults devoid of recent acute infection or vaccination. Spread over ten immunoSEQ deep assay plates, unsorted PBMC DNA underwent sequencing. TCRdb's table, derived via immunoSEQ multiplex PCR, lists solely in-frame clones and lacks some. The repertoire includes about half a million clones, 78% of them detected once, and about 11% sits in the top ten.

Material for sequencing was PBMCs. The V and J genes are TRBV11-1 and TRBJ2-1; D is ambiguous. The sequence was obtained from a woman aged 40 to 55 in good health. Some clones in this sample may be carry-over from other donors' samples. CDR3 bases: TGTGCCAGCAGCTTCGCGGAGAGCTCCTACAATGAGCAGTTCTTC. Translated: CASSFAESSYNEQFF.